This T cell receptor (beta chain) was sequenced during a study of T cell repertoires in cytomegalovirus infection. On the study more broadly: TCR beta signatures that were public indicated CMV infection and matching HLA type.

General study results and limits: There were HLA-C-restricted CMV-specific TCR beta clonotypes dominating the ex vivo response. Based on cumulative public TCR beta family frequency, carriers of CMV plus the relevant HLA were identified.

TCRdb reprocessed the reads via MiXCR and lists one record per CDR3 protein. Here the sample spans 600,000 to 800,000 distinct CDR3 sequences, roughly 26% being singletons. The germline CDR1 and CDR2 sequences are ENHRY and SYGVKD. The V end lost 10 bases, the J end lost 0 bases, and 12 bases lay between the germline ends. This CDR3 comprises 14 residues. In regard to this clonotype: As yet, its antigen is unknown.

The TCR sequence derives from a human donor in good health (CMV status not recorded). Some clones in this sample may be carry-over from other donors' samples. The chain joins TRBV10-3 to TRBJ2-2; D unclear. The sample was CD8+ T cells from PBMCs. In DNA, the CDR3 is TGTGCCACGGCGCCTGGGTCGAACACCGGGGAGCTGTTTTTT. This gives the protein CATAPGSNTGELFF.